The 19 T cell receptor beta chains reported below all come from one sample, sequenced in a study of OX40 agonist ivuxolimab in advanced cancers. The protocol was immunoSEQ multiplex PCR, while the TCRdb copy is restricted to in-frame clones and leaves out a portion. Among around 35,000 clones listed, 78% were seen once. The sequenced sample was CD4+ or CD8+ T cells sorted from blood, obtained in a trial of the OX40 agonist ivuxolimab. These receptors originate from an adult with an advanced solid tumor such as melanoma, head and neck, liver or kidney cancer.

This clone was seen only a few times. The V gene is TRBV18, the J gene TRBJ2-7, with D possibly being TRBD1 (6 bases). Deletions cut 0 bases from V and 9 bases from J, with 15 bases between. This CDR3 is built from 14 residues. Per the germline V gene, CDR1 is KGHSH and CDR2 is LQKENI. Here the CDR3 reads CASSPPDSSFGQYF. In DNA form, the CDR3 reads TGTGCCAGCTCACCACCGGACAGTTCTTTCGGGCAGTACTTC. The entire variable domain, with the rest obtained from reference TRBV18 and TRBJ2-7, is as follows: NAGVMQNPRHLVRRRGQEARLRCSPMKGHSHVYWYRQLPEEGLKFMVYLQKENIIDESGMPKERFSAEFPKEGPSILRIQQVVRGDSAAYFCASSPPDSSFGQYFGPGTRLTVT.

The sample holds one count of this clone. The rearrangement links TRBV28 to TRBJ1-1; tentative D call: TRBD1 (5 bases). V lost 6 bases and J lost 6, with 14 bases in between. Germline CDR1 and CDR2: MDHEN and SYDVKM. The CDR3 consists of 13 residues. The CDR3 nucleotides are TGTGCCAGCAGAACGGACGGAGGGGCTGAAGCTTTCTTT. Its translation is CASRTDGGAEAFF.

V is TRBV6-6 and J is TRBJ2-7, with 13 bases that match TRBD2. Trimming removed 7 bases from V and 3 bases from J; junction bases left unmatched: 9. Germline lookup yields CDR1 MNHNY and CDR2 SVGAGI (reference sequence). The CDR3 has 16 amino acids. DNA for the CDR3: TGTGCCAGCACCTTGGGGACTAGCGGGACCTTCTACGAGCAGTACTTC. It yields the protein CASTLGTSGTFYEQYF.

V gene TRBV15 combines with J gene TRBJ2-7, with 9 bases fitting TRBD1. J gave up 0 bases and V 1 base, and 1 base lay outside the gene matches. There are 15 residues in the CDR3. The germline V gene encodes CDR1 LNHNV and CDR2 YYDKDF (reference sequence). The CDR3 nucleotides read TGTGCCACCAGCAGAGGACAGGGGGGCTCCTACGAGCAGTACTTC. This gives the protein CATSRGQGGSYEQYF.

The chain's CDR3 is CASSERGAIETQYF. In DNA form, the CDR3 reads TGTGCCAGTAGTGAGCGGGGAGCCATAGAGACCCAGTACTTC. The chain recombines TRBV19 with TRBJ2-5; TRBD2 agrees at 7 bases. Germline V lookup: CDR1 LNHDA, CDR2 SQIVND (reference sequence). The CDR3 length is 14 residues. V dropped 5 bases and J dropped 4; count of bases not matched to a gene: 7.

The chain has TRBV7-9 and TRBJ2-4; tentatively, D is TRBD1 (6 bases). With 7 bases removed from V and 8 bases from J, the gap between germline ends came to 21 bases. Germline CDR1 reads SEHNR; CDR2 reads FQNEAQ (reference sequence). CDR3 length: 15 residues. In nucleotides, the CDR3 is TGTGCCAGCATCCCTAATCGGCAGGGGACGGACATTCAGTACTTC. Its translation is CASIPNRQGTDIQYF.

The chain carries TRBV18 and TRBJ2-6; no clear D gene. The V end was cut by 2 bases, the J end by 2 bases, with 7 bases between. The CDR3 is made up of 15 amino acids. The germline V gene encodes CDR1 KGHSH and CDR2 LQKENI. CDR3 coding DNA: TGTGCCAGCTCACCAAGGAATACTGGGGCCAACGTCCTGACTTTC. Encoded protein: CASSPRNTGANVLTF.

V usage is TRBV6-5 and J usage is TRBJ1-6, with TRBD1 identical over 9 bases. The CDR3 extends over 15 amino acids. The V and J ends lost 3 bases and 5 bases, in that order; junction bases with no gene match: 2. Germline V gene data show CDR1 as MNHEY and CDR2 as SVGAGI. CDR3 bases: TGTGCCAGCAGTTATGGACAGGGGCATAATTCACCCCTCCACTTT. This encodes CASSYGQGHNSPLHF.

The rearrangement uses TRBV19 and TRBJ1-1, with D unclear. CDR3 size: 13 residues. V lost 4 bases to trimming and J lost 5 bases, with 11 bases between them. Germline V CDR1 and CDR2: LNHDA, SQIVND (reference sequence). In DNA, the CDR3 is TGTGCCAGTAGTAAGGAGGCGCGTACTGAAGCTTTCTTT. Protein product: CASSKEARTEAFF. Full variable domain (missing parts from reference TRBV19 and TRBJ1-1): DGGITQSPKYLFRKEGQNVTLSCEQNLNHDAMYWYRQDPGQGLRLIYYSQIVNDFQKGDIAEGYSVSREKKESFPLTVTSAQKNPTAFYLCASSKEARTEAFFGQGTRLTVV.

The chain uses TRBV15 and TRBJ2-3, with 8 positions matching TRBD1. The CDR3 has 17 residues. Per germline, CDR1 LNHNV and CDR2 YYDKDF (reference sequence). V lost 0 bases to trimming and J lost 5 bases; unmatched junction nucleotides: 10. The CDR3 sequence is CATSRDLRTGPKDTQYF. CDR3 bases: TGTGCCACCAGCAGAGATCTGAGGACAGGGCCTAAAGATACGCAGTATTTT.

The chain combines TRBV30 with TRBJ1-2, with TRBD1 as a possible D gene (6 bases). Trimming left V 0 bases short and J 2 bases short, with 10 bases between. This CDR3 spans 14 amino acids. CDR1 is GTSNPN and CDR2 is SVGIG in the germline V gene (reference sequence). The CDR3 nucleotides are TGTGCCTGGAGTGTAGGGGGGCTCAACTATGGCTACACCTTC. Amino acid sequence: CAWSVGGLNYGYTF.

The genes are TRBV7-2 and TRBJ2-3, with 13 bases that match TRBD2. CDR3 size: 16 residues. In germline, CDR1 is SGHTA, CDR2 FQGNSA. V lost 4 bases and J lost 6; bases outside the gene matches: 7. CDR3 coding DNA: TGTGCCAGCAGCTCATTGACTAGCGGGGGGTCGGATACGCAGTATTTT. This gives the protein CASSSLTSGGSDTQYF.

This chain connects TRBV5-6 to TRBJ2-1, with D possibly matching TRBD2 (6 bases). The length of the CDR3 is 15 residues. Between the trimmed V and J ends, which lost 2 bases and 7 bases, there was a span of 16 bases. Germline CDR1 and CDR2: SGHDT and YYEEEE. The CDR3 sequence is CASSFAGTRRNEQFF. The CDR3 DNA is TGTGCCAGCAGCTTCGCGGGAACCCGCCGGAATGAGCAGTTCTTC.

This clone has a single count. V and J are TRBV6-1 and TRBJ2-5, with 9 positions matching TRBD1. The V and J ends lost 5 bases and 5 bases, in that order; junction bases with no gene match: 6. CDR3 size: 14 residues. The V gene's germline CDR1 is MNHNS and CDR2 SASEGT. The CDR3 spells CASSRTGGGETQYF. In DNA, the CDR3 is TGTGCCAGCAGTAGAACAGGGGGCGGGGAGACCCAGTACTTC.

As concerns this clone: Other DNA sequences in the same sample also yield this CDR3. The chain joins TRBV18 to TRBJ2-7; D possibly corresponds to TRBD2 (6 bases). CDR3 length: 13 amino acids. The germline V gene has CDR1 KGHSH and CDR2 LQKENI. The V and J ends lost 3 bases and 2 bases respectively, with 8 bases between them. DNA of the CDR3: TGTGCCAGCTCACCTCCGGGAGCCTACGAGCAGTACTTC. Encoded protein: CASSPPGAYEQYF.

In regard to this clone: The sample carries other DNA sequences with the same CDR3. The chain joins TRBV6-5 to TRBJ2-7; no definite D call. The germline V gene encodes CDR1 MNHEY and CDR2 SVGAGI. There are 11 residues in the CDR3. V was trimmed by 5 bases and J by 1 base, leaving 3 bases between them. The CDR3 DNA reads as TGTGCCAGCAGTCATTCCTACGAGCAGTACTTC. It specifies CASSHSYEQYF.

This rearrangement joins TRBV4-1 to TRBJ2-3; D perhaps matches TRBD2 (5 bases). The CDR3 runs to 13 residues. Germline V lookup: CDR1 MGHRA, CDR2 YSYEKL. Trimming removed 4 bases at V and 4 bases at J, with 9 bases between. The CDR3 protein is CASSPHSADTQYF. The CDR3 nucleotides read TGCGCCAGCAGCCCTCATAGCGCAGATACGCAGTATTTT.

J is TRBJ1-5 and V is TRBV2, with unresolved D. This CDR3 comprises 12 residues. The V gene's germline CDR1 is SNHLY and CDR2 FYNNEI. V lost 6 bases and J lost 1, with 4 bases in between. CDR3 loop: CASRVSNQPQHF. In nucleotides, the CDR3 is TGTGCCAGCAGGGTCAGCAATCAGCCCCAGCATTTT. Full variable domain (missing parts from reference TRBV2 and TRBJ1-5): EPEVTQTPSHQVTQMGQEVILRCVPISNHLYFYWYRQILGQKVEFLVSFYNNEISEKSEIFDDQFSVERPDGSNFTLKIRSTKLEDSAMYFCASRVSNQPQHFGDGTRLSIL.

The chain couples TRBV9 to TRBJ1-4; no firm D call. Germline CDR1 SGDLS, CDR2 YYNGEE. The ends were cut back, 4 bases at V and 8 bases at J, with 12 bases in the middle. The CDR3 length is 13 residues. CDR3 DNA: TGTGCCAGCAGCCGGGATCTCCAAGAAAAACTGTTTTTT. This gives the protein CASSRDLQEKLFF. Together with reference TRBV9 and TRBJ1-4, the CDR3 gives the full variable domain: DSGVTQTPKHLITATGQRVTLRCSPRSGDLSVYWYQQSLDQGLQFLIQYYNGEERAKGNILERFSAQQFPDLHSELNLSSLELGDSALYFCASSRDLQEKLFFGSGTQLSVL.